Listed here are 13 T cell receptor beta chains from one sample, sequenced in a study of T cells after yellow fever vaccination. Each CDR3 protein gets one entry after TCRdb re-called the 5' RACE reads with MiXCR. The sample consists of some 390,000 distinct CDR3 sequences, roughly a sixth of them appearing once. Specimen: PBMCs, collected before the yellow fever booster vaccination. These receptors came from a man between 18 and 29 years old who received the YFV17D yellow fever vaccine.

This clonotype has a handful of counts. The chain employs TRBV3-1 and TRBJ2-3, with a weak D call TRBD2 (6 bases). The V gene lost 6 bases and the J gene lost 0 bases, with 13 bases spanning the gap. Germline V gene data show CDR1 as LGHDT and CDR2 as YNNKEL (reference sequence). There are 15 residues in the CDR3. CDR3 region: CASRGPGGSTDTQYF. CDR3 bases: TGTGCCAGCAGGGGACCCGGGGGAAGCACAGATACGCAGTATTTT.

This clonotype was counted between two and nine times. The rearrangement joins TRBV7-3 to TRBJ2-1, with D tentatively TRBD2 (7 bases). V gave up 2 bases and J gave up 6 bases, with 14 bases separating them. The CDR3 loop spans 15 amino acids. CDR1 and CDR2 from the germline V gene are SGHTA and FQGTGA. The CDR3 region has the DNA TGTGCCAGCAGCTTACGGGGGGCATCGCGCAATGAGCAGTTCTTC. Protein: CASSLRGASRNEQFF.

This clonotype has just a few counts. This chain connects TRBV20-1 to TRBJ2-5; D is perhaps TRBD1 (8 bases). V lost 6 bases and J 2 bases, leaving 16 bases between the germline ends. The V gene's germline CDR1 is DFQATT and CDR2 SNEGSKA (reference sequence). The CDR3 runs 14 residues. As DNA, the CDR3 is TGCAGTGCCATTACAGGGGGGGGACAAGAGACCCAGTACTTC. This codes for CSAITGGGQETQYF.

The V and J genes are TRBV7-2 and TRBJ2-5; D not resolved. The CDR3 contains 12 residues. The V gene lost 3 bases and the J gene lost 6 bases, with 8 bases spanning the gap. Germline CDR1 is SGHTA and CDR2 is FQGNSA. CDR3 protein: CASSFGAKTQYF. For the CDR3, the DNA is TGTGCCAGCAGCTTTGGTGCGAAGACCCAGTACTTC.

The rearrangement joins TRBV6-2 or TRBV6-3 to TRBJ2-3; 9 bases map to TRBD1. CDR1 is MNHEY, CDR2 SVGEGT, per germline. With V trimmed by 6 bases and J by 4 bases, 5 bases remained unmatched. This CDR3 has 14 amino acids. CDR3: CASSHTGGADTQYF. The CDR3, as DNA: TGTGCCAGCAGCCACACAGGGGGCGCAGATACGCAGTATTTT.

This clonotype came up many times. V gene TRBV20-1 combines with J gene TRBJ1-5, with 10 bases aligning to TRBD1. Looked up from germline, CDR1 is DFQATT and CDR2 is SNEGSKA (reference sequence). The CDR3 loop spans 13 amino acids. V was clipped by 6 bases and J by 5 bases; unmatched bases: 4. CDR3 sequence reads: CSARQGAYQPQHF. Here the CDR3 DNA reads TGCAGTGCCAGACAGGGGGCGTATCAGCCCCAGCATTTT.

The V and J genes are TRBV12-3 or TRBV12-4 and TRBJ2-7; D ambiguous. Trimming shortened V by 4 bases and J by 0 bases, and 7 bases separated the two germline ends. The CDR3 extends over 13 amino acids. CDR3 in amino acids: CASSYGRSYEQYV. CDR3 DNA sequence: TGTGCCAGCAGTTACGGCCGCTCCTACGAGCAGTACGTC.

This clonotype occurred many times. The rearrangement joins TRBV20-1 to TRBJ2-5; D remains unclear. Germline lookup yields CDR1 DFQATT and CDR2 SNEGSKA (reference sequence). The CDR3 sequence is 11 residues long. V dropped 6 bases and J dropped 5 bases, with 10 bases sitting between them. CDR3 in DNA: TGCAGTGCAGCCCCCGGGGAGACCCAGTACTTC. Translation: CSAAPGETQYF.

In this sample, this clonotype turned up once. The J gene is TRBJ2-1, the V gene TRBV10-1, with a weak D call TRBD1 (6 bases). The CDR3 sequence is 16 residues long. The germline V gene has CDR1 WNHNN and CDR2 SYGVQD (reference sequence). Trimming removed 7 bases at V and 0 bases at J, with 16 bases between. This CDR3 is CASTMGHPSSYNEQFF. The CDR3 nucleotides are TGCGCCAGCACGATGGGACATCCCAGCTCCTACAATGAGCAGTTCTTC.

The chain couples TRBV5-1 to TRBJ2-3, with 9 positions matching TRBD1. The CDR3 runs 16 residues. CDR1 SGHRS and CDR2 YFSETQ come from the germline V gene. V shed 4 bases, J shed 6 bases, and the junction held 12 bases outside the gene matches. The CDR3 DNA reads as TGCGCCAGCAGCGGGGGACAGGGAGTGACTTGGGATACGCAGTATTTT. Its translation: CASSGGQGVTWDTQYF.

CDR3: CSAEGGKGTDTQYF. The CDR3 DNA sequence: TGCAGTGCCGAGGGAGGGAAGGGCACAGATACGCAGTATTTT. V gene TRBV20-1 combines with J gene TRBJ2-3, with 7 bases fitting TRBD2. Germline values: CDR1 DFQATT, CDR2 SNEGSKA (reference sequence). This CDR3 region has 14 residues. With 6 bases clipped from V and 1 base from J, the junction kept 7 bases outside the gene matches.

J is TRBJ2-2 and V is TRBV20-1; 13 bases match TRBD2. The V gene's germline CDR1 is DFQATT and CDR2 SNEGSKA (reference sequence). The trim removed 6 bases at V and 2 bases at J, leaving 3 bases unmatched. This CDR3 region has 15 residues. The DNA of the CDR3 is TGCAGTGCGAGGACTAGCGGGAGTAACACCGGGGAGCTGTTTTTT. It is translated as CSARTSGSNTGELFF.

The rearrangement uses TRBV18 and TRBJ2-5; D is unresolved. CDR3 length: 13 residues. The germline V gene has CDR1 KGHSH and CDR2 LQKENI. The V end was cut by 6 bases, the J end by 2 bases, with 10 bases between. Written as DNA, the CDR3 is TGTGCCAGCTCGCTTACAGAACAAGAGACCCAGTACTTC. This codes for CASSLTEQETQYF. Using reference TRBV18 and TRBJ2-5 for the parts outside the CDR3, the full variable domain is NAGVMQNPRHLVRRRGQEARLRCSPMKGHSHVYWYRQLPEEGLKFMVYLQKENIIDESGMPKERFSAEFPKEGPSILRIQQVVRGDSAAYFCASSLTEQETQYFGPGTRLLVL.